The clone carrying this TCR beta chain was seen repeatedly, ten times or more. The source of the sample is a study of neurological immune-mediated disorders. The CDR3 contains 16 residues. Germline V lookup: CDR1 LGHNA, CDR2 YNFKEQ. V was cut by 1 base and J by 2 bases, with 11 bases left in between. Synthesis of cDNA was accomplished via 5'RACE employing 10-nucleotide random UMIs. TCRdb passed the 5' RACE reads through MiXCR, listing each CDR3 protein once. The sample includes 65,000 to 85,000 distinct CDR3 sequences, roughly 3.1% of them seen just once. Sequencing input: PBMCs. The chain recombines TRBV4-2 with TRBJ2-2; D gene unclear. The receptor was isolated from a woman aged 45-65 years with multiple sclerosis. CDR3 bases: TGTGCCAGCAGCCAAGTTGCTGCAGATAACACCGGGGAGCTGTTTTTT. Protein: CASSQVAADNTGELFF.